The clone carrying this T cell receptor beta chain was picked up one time. The V segment lost 2 bases and the J segment 5 bases; nucleotides outside the gene matches: 7. CDR1 SGHTA and CDR2 FQGNSA come from the germline V gene. The CDR3 sequence is 15 residues long. Use of 60 Vbeta and 13 Jbeta primers characterized the PCR. The method was immunoSEQ multiplex PCR; TCRdb's version includes in-frame clones alone and lacks a portion of them. The sample holds tens of thousands of clones, just over 75% seen once. The entry originates in a study of cytomegalovirus exposure and HLA in healthy donors. The source is a man under 40 in good health and CMV-seronegative. The sample was PBMCs. The chain couples TRBV7-2 to TRBJ2-3; TRBD1 matches 7 bases. The CDR3 DNA follows: TGTGCCAGCAGCTTAAGAGGGGGCAATGGAGATACGCAGTATTTT. It is translated as CASSLRGGNGDTQYF.